This is a list of T cell receptor beta chains from one sample in a study of blood T cell repertoires in COVID-19. Sequencing was performed with immunoSEQ multiplex PCR; in TCRdb, only in-frame clones are kept and a portion is missing. The data contain 40,000 to 60,000 clones, 75% to 85% of them singletons. The sample consisted of peripheral blood. The receptor source for this set is a human donor in a cohort sampled during active COVID-19. The CDR3 runs from the conserved cysteine through the conserved F or W. Each record gives: V gene, D gene, J gene, CDR3 protein. The D gene is left open where the match is weak.

V: TRBV7-2
D: .
J: TRBJ1-3
CDR3: CASSSGRGGSGNTIYF

V: TRBV9
D: TRBD1
J: TRBJ1-1
CDR3: CASSASDRMATEAFF

V: TRBV7-2
D: .
J: TRBJ2-2
CDR3: CASSLNAAGELFF

V: TRBV9
D: .
J: TRBJ1-4
CDR3: CASSVEAGSQRHEKLFF

V: TRBV18
D: .
J: TRBJ1-2
CDR3: CASSPGRRNYGYTF

V: TRBV28
D: .
J: TRBJ2-7
CDR3: CASRSSGTLSYEQYF

V: TRBV29-1
D: .
J: TRBJ2-7
CDR3: CSALGPNTYEQYF

V: TRBV19
D: TRBD1
J: TRBJ2-2
CDR3: CASRRTGGTGELFF

V: TRBV4-1
D: TRBD1
J: TRBJ1-1
CDR3: CASSQQDPRTGDTEAFF

V: TRBV5-1
D: TRBD1
J: TRBJ2-7
CDR3: CASSPFPGQGYEQYF

V: TRBV19
D: TRBD1
J: TRBJ2-3
CDR3: CASSRGQGESTDTQYF

V: TRBV14
D: .
J: TRBJ2-2
CDR3: CASSQVGGYTGELFF

V: TRBV7-2
D: TRBD1
J: TRBJ2-1
CDR3: CASSLGPTGGQNEQFF

V: TRBV28
D: .
J: TRBJ1-1
CDR3: CASSPRQETEAFF

V: TRBV7-3
D: .
J: TRBJ1-2
CDR3: CASIEPTGGPGYTF

V: TRBV11-3
D: .
J: TRBJ2-4
CDR3: CASSIPTVAKNIQYF

V: TRBV27
D: TRBD2
J: TRBJ2-7
CDR3: CASGALAGGRYEQYF

V: TRBV12-3/TRBV12-4
D: .
J: TRBJ1-6
CDR3: CASRPDNSPLHF

V: TRBV11-3
D: TRBD1
J: TRBJ2-5
CDR3: CASSLGQGQETQYF

V: TRBV19
D: TRBD1
J: TRBJ2-5
CDR3: CASRDRGSGFETQYF

V: TRBV2
D: TRBD1
J: TRBJ1-2
CDR3: CASSGAGGGYTF

V: TRBV15
D: .
J: TRBJ2-1
CDR3: CATSSRVGNEQFF

V: TRBV18
D: .
J: TRBJ1-2
CDR3: CASSPGSGKDYGYTF

V: TRBV6-5
D: TRBD1
J: TRBJ1-1
CDR3: CASSYAQGAWTEAFF

V: TRBV6-5
D: TRBD2
J: TRBJ2-3
CDR3: CASSRDYGTDTQYF

V: TRBV14
D: .
J: TRBJ2-3
CDR3: CASSKGRHTDTQYF

V: TRBV12-3/TRBV12-4
D: .
J: TRBJ2-1
CDR3: CASLVGGYNEQFF

V: TRBV10-2
D: .
J: TRBJ1-6
CDR3: CASSENGQGYNSPLHF

V: TRBV5-1
D: TRBD1
J: TRBJ2-1
CDR3: CASSPSTGQGSGNEQFF

V: TRBV19
D: .
J: TRBJ1-2
CDR3: CASSIGQTGNYGYTF

V: TRBV5-8
D: .
J: TRBJ1-2
CDR3: CASSPWERNYGYTF

V: TRBV25-1
D: .
J: TRBJ2-5
CDR3: CASSELGSQQETQYF

V: TRBV24-1
D: TRBD1
J: TRBJ1-2
CDR3: CATSDMGTGYGYTF

V: TRBV5-8
D: TRBD2
J: TRBJ2-5
CDR3: CASGAGERQETQYF

V: TRBV11-3
D: TRBD2
J: TRBJ2-7
CDR3: CASSPRLASGHEQYF

V: TRBV24-1
D: .
J: TRBJ2-7
CDR3: CATSVTGNPYEQYF

V: TRBV7-2
D: .
J: TRBJ2-2
CDR3: CASSAGLTFRELFF

V: TRBV27
D: .
J: TRBJ2-7
CDR3: CASSLTGAYEQYF

V: TRBV30
D: TRBD2
J: TRBJ2-7
CDR3: CASGGSYEQYF

V: TRBV11-3
D: .
J: TRBJ2-5
CDR3: CASSLEGAEETQYF

V: TRBV30
D: .
J: TRBJ2-1
CDR3: CAWTRGNMANEQFF

V: TRBV28
D: .
J: TRBJ2-7
CDR3: CASSFAPRQLSYEQYF

V: TRBV7-8
D: TRBD2
J: TRBJ2-7
CDR3: CASSLVLAENYEQYF

V: TRBV3-1/TRBV3-2
D: TRBD1
J: TRBJ1-2
CDR3: CASSHTTGGRDYGYTF

V: TRBV5-1
D: TRBD2
J: TRBJ2-1
CDR3: CASSLGWTSIKNEQFF

V: TRBV28
D: TRBD1
J: TRBJ2-3
CDR3: CASSQRQGSDTQYF

V: TRBV5-1
D: TRBD1
J: TRBJ2-3
CDR3: CASSLEQGADTQYF

V: TRBV6-6
D: TRBD1
J: TRBJ1-4
CDR3: CASSPTGENVEKLFF

V: TRBV27
D: TRBD2
J: TRBJ2-1
CDR3: CASSLGTSGRREQFF

V: TRBV6-1
D: TRBD1
J: TRBJ1-2
CDR3: CASSEGQQGAGYGYTF

V: TRBV28
D: TRBD1
J: TRBJ1-5
CDR3: CASQDRGGNQPQHF

V: TRBV29-1
D: .
J: TRBJ1-2
CDR3: CSVEDNSRSGYTF